The entry that follows covers one T cell receptor beta chain sequence. This clone was recorded only once. The clone's antigen remains unknown. Base quality data are lacking; no much larger clone is found one base away. The method was the immunoSEQ multiplex PCR assay. The authors' pipeline ran thus. A statistical classification framework was built for diagnosing cytomegalovirus status from the catalog of TCR beta chain sequences. This is the immuneACCESS table as TCRdb keeps it, with only in-frame sequences that have V and J called. A part of the clones is gone; compared with another copy, unresolved V genes explain less than half, and the rest is unexplained. V and J calls plus clone size are reproduced from that table; the DNA served to infer D and trimming. For this sample the table gives about 64,000 clones, of which 85% to 95% were detected only once. The top ten hold approximately 6.4% of the sample.

The donors were included in the validation cohort of 130 or so subjects, a group kept apart from the roughly 700-subject first cohort. V gives up 11 bases and J gives up 4 bases, and the segment between their germline ends measures 12 bases. Spanning cysteine to phenylalanine, the CDR3 consists of 12 amino acids. The CDR3 DNA has 36 bases and is translated from base 1. This entry is derived from a study of cytomegalovirus exposure and HLA in healthy donors (dated 2017 in TCRdb). General notes on the study: According to a later analysis, the approximately 120 validation repertoires were produced on the same platform as the 666 repertoires of the first cohort. The study aimed to test whether cataloging public T cell receptors could reveal signatures of past pathogen exposure. To predict cytomegalovirus infection status, the study brought together high-throughput TCR immunosequencing, statistical association of individual TCRs with disease status, and machine learning. A separate validation cohort of approximately 120 different subjects was used in addition to the 666-subject first cohort.

The full study reports these points: The study listed approximately 150 TCR beta chains as associated with cytomegalovirus. Three of the identified cytomegalovirus-associated TCR beta chains were confirmed in vitro to be specific for cytomegalovirus antigens. The validation cohort had no HLA typing available for a later analysis, so co-occurrence within that cohort was assessed over all 120 or so repertoires. Most TCR sequences were seen in very few donors, while some public TCRs were found in many individuals. In both the original and validation cohorts, the classifier was reported to diagnose cytomegalovirus status with high specificity and sensitivity. The authors suggested that the approach could potentially be generalized to other disease states and immunological phenotypes. In a later analysis, TCRs clustered in the first cohort were found to also tend to co-occur in the 100 to 150 validation repertoires, with 94% of cluster scores above 0.

In this chain, TRBV6-7 is recombined with TRBJ1-5, with the D gene not clear enough to name. TRBV6-7 counts as an open reading frame of uncertain function. The TCR comes from a young woman in good health and CMV-seropositive. Sequencing used PBMCs. DNA sequence: TGTGCCGTGTCGGGAGGGAATCAGCCCCAGCATTTT. Translated, this gives CAVSGGNQPQHF.